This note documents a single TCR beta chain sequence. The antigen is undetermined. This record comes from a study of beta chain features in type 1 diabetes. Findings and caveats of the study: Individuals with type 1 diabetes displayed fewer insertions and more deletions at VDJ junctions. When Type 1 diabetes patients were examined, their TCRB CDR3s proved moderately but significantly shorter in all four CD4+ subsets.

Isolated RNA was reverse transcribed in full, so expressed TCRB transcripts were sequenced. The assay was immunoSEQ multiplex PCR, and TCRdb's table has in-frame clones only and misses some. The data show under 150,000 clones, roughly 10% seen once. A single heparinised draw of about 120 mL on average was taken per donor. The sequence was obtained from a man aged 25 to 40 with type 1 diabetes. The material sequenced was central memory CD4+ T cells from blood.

Written as DNA, the CDR3 is TGTGCCAGCAGTGACTACTGGACAGGGTCCCTCCACTTT. Amino acid sequence: CASSDYWTGSLHF. The J gene is TRBJ1-6, the V gene TRBV25-1; 8 nucleotides agree with TRBD1. This CDR3 has 13 residues. Trimming took 3 bases from V and 14 from J; bases not matched to a gene: 6. Germline CDR1 and CDR2: MGHDK and SYGVNS.